The 3 T cell receptor beta chains given below trace back to one sample, sequenced in a study of shared clonotypes between healthy human individuals (dated by TCRdb to 2020 to 2022). Library preparation employed the immunoSEQ multiplex PCR assay. Here the immuneACCESS table is served through TCRdb, limited to in-frame sequences with V and J called. Missing clones are a known gap in these copies; in checked studies unresolved V genes cover under half, and the rest lacks a known reason. This sample gives 1.5 million to 2.5 million clones in total; about 95% of them show up just once. 1% to 1.5% of the sample is held by the ten biggest clonotypes. CD8 naive samples consisted of CD45RO-negative cells that were positively selected for CCR7, yielding a CD45RA+CCR7+ population without TemRA cells. The source material was naive CD8+ T cells sorted from blood. The label giving this sample's cell subset or site can be read as: CD45RA+CCR7+. The source of these receptors is a man aged 18-30 years in good health.

This chain joins TRBV7-6 and TRBJ2-5, with 8 bases that match TRBD2. Unmatched junction bases numbered 8, after V lost 4 bases and J lost 1 base. Germline CDR1 and CDR2: SGHVS and FNYEAQ. The CDR3 sequence is 16 residues long. The CDR3 loop reads CASSSPLSGGQETQYF. Here the CDR3 DNA reads TGTGCCAGCAGCTCTCCTTTGAGCGGGGGCCAAGAGACCCAGTACTTC.

V gene TRBV6-5 combines with J gene TRBJ1-5; unclear D gene. Germline V gene sequence: CDR1 MNHEY, CDR2 SVGAGI. V dropped 2 bases and J dropped 3 bases, with 8 bases sitting between them. The CDR3 is 14 amino acids. CDR3 in amino acids: CASSYAGVNQPQHF. Here the CDR3 DNA reads TGTGCCAGCAGTTACGCCGGGGTCAATCAGCCCCAGCATTTT.

The CDR3 DNA sequence: TGTGCCAGCAGCTTAGGGCCCCCAGAGACCCAGTACTTC. Its translation: CASSLGPPETQYF. This sequence joins TRBV7-6 and TRBJ2-5; D is unresolved. The CDR3 consists of 13 residues. The V and J ends lost 1 base and 4 bases respectively, with 7 bases between them. Germline CDR1 is SGHVS and CDR2 is FNYEAQ.